Sequencing of this T cell receptor (beta chain) was carried out in a study of T cell responses to AZD1222 COVID-19 vaccine. General study results and limits: Once two AZD1222 doses were given, Spike-specific TCR breadth and depth went up. Among vaccine-associated CD4 TCRs, coverage spanned spike, with dominance at 160-218 and 743-854. It was only five to seven AZD1222 recipients who were seropositive at baseline. In the spike-specific TCR repertoire, nearly half reportedly target unmutated variant regions.

Note on this clone: Its cognate antigen is unknown.

The CDR3 length is 14 residues. Per the germline V gene, CDR1 is KGHSY and CDR2 is FQNENV. V shed 0 bases and J shed 5 bases, with 7 bases lying between them. Sequenced by immunoSEQ multiplex PCR; TCRdb stores in-frame clones only, minus some. The sample includes some 150,000 clones, 80% to 85% of them seen just once. The chain recombines TRBV16 with TRBJ1-4; D is unclear. This specimen was peripheral blood, taken on day 0 of MenACWY control vaccination. The receptor was derived from an adult in good health. The CDR3 nucleotides read TGTGCCAGCAGCCAATCAGGGAGGAATGAAAAACTGTTTTTT. Translation gives CASSQSGRNEKLFF.